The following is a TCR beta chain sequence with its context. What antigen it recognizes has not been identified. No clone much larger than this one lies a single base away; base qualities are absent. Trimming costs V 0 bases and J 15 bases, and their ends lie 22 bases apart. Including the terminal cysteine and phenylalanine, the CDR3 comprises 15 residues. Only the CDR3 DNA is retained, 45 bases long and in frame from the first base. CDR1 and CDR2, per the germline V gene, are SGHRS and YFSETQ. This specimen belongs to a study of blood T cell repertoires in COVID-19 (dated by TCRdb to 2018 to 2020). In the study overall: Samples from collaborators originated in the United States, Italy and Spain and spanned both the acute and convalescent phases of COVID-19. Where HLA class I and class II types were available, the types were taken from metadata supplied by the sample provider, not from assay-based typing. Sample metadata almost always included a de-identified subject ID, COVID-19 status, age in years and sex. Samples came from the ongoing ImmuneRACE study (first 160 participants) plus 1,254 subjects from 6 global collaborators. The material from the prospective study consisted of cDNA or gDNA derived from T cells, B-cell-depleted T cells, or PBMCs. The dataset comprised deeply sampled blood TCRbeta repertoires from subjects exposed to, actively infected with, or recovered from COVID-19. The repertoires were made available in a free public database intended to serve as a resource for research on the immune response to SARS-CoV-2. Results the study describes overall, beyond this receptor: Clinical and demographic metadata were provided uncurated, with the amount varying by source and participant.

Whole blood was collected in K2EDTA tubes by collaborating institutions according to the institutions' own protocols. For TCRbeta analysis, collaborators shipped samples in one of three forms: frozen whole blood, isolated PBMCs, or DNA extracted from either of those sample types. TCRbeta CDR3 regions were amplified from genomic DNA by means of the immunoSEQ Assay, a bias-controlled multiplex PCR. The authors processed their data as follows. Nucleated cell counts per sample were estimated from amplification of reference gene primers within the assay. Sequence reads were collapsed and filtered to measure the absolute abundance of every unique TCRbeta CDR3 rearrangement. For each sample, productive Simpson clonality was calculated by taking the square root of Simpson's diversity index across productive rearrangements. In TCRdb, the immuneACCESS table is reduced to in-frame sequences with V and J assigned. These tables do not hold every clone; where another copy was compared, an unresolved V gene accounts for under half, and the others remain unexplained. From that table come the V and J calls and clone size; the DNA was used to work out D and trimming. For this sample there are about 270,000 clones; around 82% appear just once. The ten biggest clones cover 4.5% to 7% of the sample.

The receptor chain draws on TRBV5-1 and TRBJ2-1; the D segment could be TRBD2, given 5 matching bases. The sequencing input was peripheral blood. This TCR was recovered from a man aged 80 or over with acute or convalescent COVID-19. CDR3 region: CASSLGGPNAASWFF. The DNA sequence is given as TGCGCCAGCAGCTTGGGCGGGCCAAACGCCGCGAGCTGGTTCTTC.